A single T cell receptor (beta chain) is shown here with its context. This same CDR3 is encoded by further DNA sequences in the sample. Several immunoSEQ plates received, in even portions, the genomic DNA of each subset. Ten immunoSEQ deep assay plates were used to sequence unsorted PBMC DNA. Data came from immunoSEQ multiplex PCR; TCRdb stores just in-frame clones and leaves some out. Of around 510,000 clones listed, about 80% are singletons. The sample is drawn from a study of shared clonotypes between healthy human individuals. Germline CDR1 is SGHRS and CDR2 is YFSETQ. This CDR3 contains 15 residues. V lost 0 bases and J 2 bases, leaving 9 bases between the germline ends.

This sequence joins TRBV5-1 and TRBJ1-5; possible D gene TRBD1, 5 bases. This sequence was found in a woman aged 40 to 50 in good health. Some clones in this sample may be carry-over from other donors' samples. The sequencing input was PBMCs. The DNA of the CDR3 is TGCGCCAGCAGCTTGGAAGGGACGGGCAATCAGCCCCAGCATTTT. Its translation: CASSLEGTGNQPQHF.